Shown below are 15 T cell receptor beta chains from a single sample sequenced in a study of blood T cell repertoires in COVID-19. This table comes from immunoSEQ multiplex PCR, and its TCRdb copy is limited to in-frame clones, with some not included. This table holds tens of thousands of clones, about 80% found once. Specimen: peripheral blood. These TCRs come from a human donor in a cohort sampled during active COVID-19.

The chain joins TRBV19 to TRBJ2-2, with 11 nucleotides matching TRBD2. The CDR3 is 19 residues long. J gave up 2 bases and V 3 bases, and 11 bases lay outside the gene matches. Germline CDR1 LNHDA, CDR2 SQIVND (reference sequence). CDR3 in DNA: TGTGCCAGTAGTATGGGCCGTACGGGACTAGCGGCTAACACCGGGGAGCTGTTTTTT. The encoded protein is CASSMGRTGLAANTGELFF.

The rearrangement links TRBV19 to TRBJ1-5, with D tentatively TRBD1 (5 bases). Germline values: CDR1 LNHDA, CDR2 SQIVND (reference sequence). The CDR3 is made up of 14 amino acids. V was pared by 3 bases and J by 3 bases, with 9 bases between. CDR3: CASSIGHDNQPQHF. In DNA, the CDR3 is TGTGCCAGTAGTATCGGACACGACAATCAGCCCCAGCATTTT.

V usage is TRBV5-1 and J usage is TRBJ2-5; 10 bases map to TRBD2. The germline gives CDR1 SGHRS, CDR2 YFSETQ. This CDR3 spans 14 amino acids. V gave up 0 bases and J gave up 5 bases; unmatched junction bases: 1. DNA of the CDR3: TGCGCCAGCAGCTTGGATAGCGGGAGGGAGACCCAGTACTTC. Its translation is CASSLDSGRETQYF.

This clone came up once. The V gene is TRBV10-3, the J gene TRBJ1-2; D unresolved. Deletions cut 8 bases from V and 2 bases from J, with 12 bases between. The germline CDR1 and CDR2 sequences are ENHRY and SYGVKD. CDR3 length equals 13 residues. The CDR3 loop reads CAISGDGNYGYTF. CDR3 sequence (DNA): TGTGCCATCTCGGGAGACGGGAACTATGGCTACACCTTC.

This chain uses TRBV6-6 with TRBJ2-7, with 9 bases identical to TRBD1. Germline CDR1 is MNHNY and CDR2 is SVGAGI (reference sequence). This CDR3 region has 16 residues. Trimming cost V 5 bases and J 2 bases; bases outside gene matches: 10. DNA for the CDR3: TGTGCCAGCAGTCGAATACCGGGACAGGGAACCTACGAGCAGTACGTC. Its protein product is CASSRIPGQGTYEQYV.

The chain joins TRBV27 to TRBJ2-3, with TRBD1 as a possible D gene (6 bases). V was clipped by 2 bases and J by 0 bases, with 9 bases between them. The CDR3 contains 15 residues. Germline CDR1 is MNHEY and CDR2 is SMNVEV (reference sequence). The CDR3 loop reads CASSLLGASTDTQYF. CDR3 in DNA: TGTGCCAGCAGTTTACTGGGGGCGAGCACAGATACGCAGTATTTT.

V gene TRBV14 combines with J gene TRBJ2-3; 7 bases line up with TRBD1. The CDR3 has 16 residues. Germline values: CDR1 SGHDN, CDR2 FVKESK. V shed 2 bases and J 2 bases; nucleotides not matched to a gene: 7. The CDR3 nucleotides are TGTGCCAGCAGCCAACCCGGGACAGCGCCCACAGATACGCAGTATTTT. Its translation: CASSQPGTAPTDTQYF.

This chain links TRBV30 with TRBJ2-7, with TRBD1 identical over 8 bases. Germline values: CDR1 GTSNPN, CDR2 SVGIG (reference sequence). V gave up 0 bases and J gave up 6 bases; unmatched junction bases: 1. There are 12 residues in the CDR3. This chain's CDR3 is CAWSVQGGEQYV. CDR3 nucleotides: TGTGCCTGGAGTGTACAGGGGGGCGAGCAGTACGTC.

The chain uses TRBV28 and TRBJ2-7, with 8 bases aligning to TRBD2. This CDR3 spans 15 amino acids. Germline V gene lookup returns CDR1 MDHEN and CDR2 SYDVKM. Trimming cost V 6 bases and J 3 bases; bases outside gene matches: 10. The CDR3 DNA is TGTGCCAGCAGACCGGGGGGGCGACTAGTCTACGAGCAGTACGTC. This gives the protein CASRPGGRLVYEQYV.

The V and J genes are TRBV2 and TRBJ1-2; D might be TRBD1 (6 bases). The CDR3 has 14 amino acids. Germline CDR1 is SNHLY and CDR2 is FYNNEI. Deletions cut 6 bases from V and 8 bases from J, with 19 bases between. In nucleotides, the CDR3 is TGTGCCAGCAGAGGACAGTCAGAGGGTACGGGCTACACCTTC. Its protein is CASRGQSEGTGYTF.

The V call is TRBV2, the J call TRBJ2-3; tentatively, D is TRBD2 (5 bases). Germline V CDR1 and CDR2: SNHLY, FYNNEI. CDR3 length: 13 residues. V was pared by 7 bases and J by 3 bases, with 11 bases between. For the CDR3, the DNA is TGTGCCAGCAACCGGGAAGTAACAGATACGCAGTATTTT. This gives the protein CASNREVTDTQYF.

The chain joins TRBV5-1 to TRBJ1-2; D ambiguous. The CDR3 loop spans 18 amino acids. V was clipped by 0 bases and J by 4 bases, with 22 bases between them. Germline V CDR1 and CDR2: SGHRS, YFSETQ. CDR3 bases: TGCGCCAGCAGCTTGGTTTCGGGGTCCCAACTAATAGGCTATGGCTACACCTTC. Protein product: CASSLVSGSQLIGYGYTF.

This sequence joins TRBV6-6 and TRBJ1-3, with D perhaps TRBD1 (5 bases). Trimming took off 5 bases at V and 7 bases at J, with 15 bases between the two ends. CDR3 length: 14 residues. Germline V CDR1 and CDR2: MNHNY, SVGAGI (reference sequence). This CDR3 reads CASSQQVRRNTIYF. CDR3 coding DNA: TGTGCCAGCAGTCAACAGGTCCGTCGGAACACCATATATTTT.

The rearrangement uses TRBV6-5 and TRBJ2-3; no definite D call. Deletions cut 6 bases from V and 4 bases from J, with 11 bases between. CDR1 and CDR2 from the germline V gene are MNHEY and SVGAGI. The CDR3 length is 13 residues. In DNA, the CDR3 is TGTGCCAGCAGACCCCAGCGATCAGATACGCAGTATTTT. This codes for CASRPQRSDTQYF.

This chain uses TRBV19 with TRBJ1-5; D unclear. Germline-derived CDR1 and CDR2 are LNHDA and SQIVND (reference sequence). Trimming left V 1 base short and J 3 bases short, with 10 bases between. The CDR3 is 15 residues long. The CDR3 is CASSIARQYNQPQHF. The CDR3, as DNA: TGTGCCAGTAGTATAGCGAGGCAGTACAATCAGCCCCAGCATTTT. The complete variable domain, with remaining parts taken from reference TRBV19 and TRBJ1-5, reads DGGITQSPKYLFRKEGQNVTLSCEQNLNHDAMYWYRQDPGQGLRLIYYSQIVNDFQKGDIAEGYSVSREKKESFPLTVTSAQKNPTAFYLCASSIARQYNQPQHFGDGTRLSIL.